This TCR beta chain was captured by sequencing in a study of pediatric ulcerative colitis. In the study overall: Ulcerative colitis patients had pancolitis or left-sided colitis, with confirming histology.

Trimming took off 2 bases at V and 4 bases at J, with 12 bases between the two ends. The CDR3 runs 16 residues. Germline loops: CDR1 SGHTA, CDR2 FQGNSA. Sequencing depth was up to 500,000 reads per sample. Some clones are missing from TCRdb's copy, which holds only in-frame ones; the method was immunoSEQ multiplex PCR. Of 37,000 or so clones listed, around 78% are singletons. Overall study results and limits: Compared with controls, ulcerative colitis showed greater blood-rectum clone sharing. Two rectal CDR3 clonotypes occurred in all ulcerative colitis patients.

Comment on this clone: Its antigen remains unknown.

The sequencing sample was made of blood. This TCR was sampled from a girl aged 10-17 years with moderate ulcerative colitis. The chain is built from TRBV7-2 and TRBJ2-6; D gene uncertain. The CDR3 coding sequence is TGTGCCAGCAGCTTAACGACTGGGTCCGGGGCCAACGTCCTGACTTTC. It is translated as CASSLTTGSGANVLTF.